This T cell receptor beta chain was sequenced for a study of T cell changes during pregnancy in multiple sclerosis. The repertoire was sequenced with immunoSEQ multiplex PCR; TCRdb's copy has only in-frame clones and lacks some. The data show about 100,000 clones, approximately 90% seen once. The clonotype comes from a female donor with multiple sclerosis, enrolled in a pregnancy study. Sequencing used peripheral blood, obtained after pregnancy.

Here the CDR3 reads CATSRGGQGTNTGELFF. The CDR3 DNA sequence: TGTGCCACCAGCAGAGGCGGACAGGGGACGAACACCGGGGAGCTGTTTTTT. The genes are TRBV15 and TRBJ2-2; 9 bases match TRBD1. The germline V gene encodes CDR1 LNHNV and CDR2 YYDKDF (reference sequence). The CDR3 contains 17 residues. Trimming at V came to 1 base and at J to 0 bases, leaving 3 bases not matched to a gene.